The clone carrying this T cell receptor beta chain was observed a handful of times. What it binds is unknown. V gave up 5 bases and J gave up 4 bases, with 17 bases separating them. The CDR3 runs 15 residues. In germline, CDR1 is SEHNR, CDR2 FQNEAQ (reference sequence). Profiling relied on immunoSEQ multiplex PCR, and the TCRdb table lists in-frame clones only, not all of them. The top ten clones hold about 5.5% of a sample with over 80,000 clones, roughly four fifths of them seen once. The data were obtained in a study of OX40 agonist ivuxolimab in advanced cancers. Study in general: Patients were infused with ivuxolimab every 2 weeks at 0.01 to 10 mg/kg. Study results and limitations: The 0.1-3.0 mg/kg partial responders had among the lowest clonal expansion.

The source material was CD4+ or CD8+ T cells sorted from blood, sampled in a trial of the OX40 agonist ivuxolimab. The sequence was obtained from an adult with an advanced solid tumor such as melanoma, head and neck, liver or kidney cancer. The chain employs TRBV7-9 and TRBJ1-2; no clear D. The CDR3 nucleotides are TGTGCCAGCAGCACGGCCCAAGCCCTTAGCTATGGCTACACCTTC. Its translation: CASSTAQALSYGYTF.